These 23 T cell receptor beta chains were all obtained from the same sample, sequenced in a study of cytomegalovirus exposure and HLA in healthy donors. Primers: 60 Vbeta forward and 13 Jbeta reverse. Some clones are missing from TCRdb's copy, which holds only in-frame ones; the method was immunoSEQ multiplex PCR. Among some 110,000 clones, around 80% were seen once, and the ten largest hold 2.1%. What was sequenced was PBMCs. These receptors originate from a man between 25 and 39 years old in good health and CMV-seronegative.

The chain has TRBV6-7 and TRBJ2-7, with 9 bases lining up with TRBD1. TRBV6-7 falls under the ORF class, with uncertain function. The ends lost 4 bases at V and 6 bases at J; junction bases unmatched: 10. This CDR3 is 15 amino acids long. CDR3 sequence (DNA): TGTGCCAGCAGTTGTAAGGACAGGGGCTACTGCGAGCAGTACTTC. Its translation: CASSCKDRGYCEQYF.

The CDR3 reads CASSPYHSQETQYF. CDR3 DNA: TGTGCCAGCTCACCATATCACAGCCAAGAGACCCAGTACTTC. This chain joins TRBV18 and TRBJ2-5, with unresolved D. This CDR3 contains 14 residues. The germline gives CDR1 KGHSH, CDR2 LQKENI. V lost 2 bases to trimming and J lost 1 base, with 8 bases between them.

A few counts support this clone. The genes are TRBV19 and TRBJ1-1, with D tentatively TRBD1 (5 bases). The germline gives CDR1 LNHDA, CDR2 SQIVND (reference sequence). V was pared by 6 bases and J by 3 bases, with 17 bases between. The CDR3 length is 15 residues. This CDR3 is CASSLSQGGDTEAFF. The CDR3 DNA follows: TGTGCCAGTAGCCTTTCCCAGGGCGGAGACACTGAAGCTTTCTTT.

As DNA, the CDR3 is TGTGCCAGCAGGCCCGGAACAGGGAATCAGCCCCAGCATTTT. Amino acids: CASRPGTGNQPQHF. The chain carries TRBV28 and TRBJ1-5; D might be TRBD1 (6 bases). This CDR3 comprises 14 residues. V dropped 6 bases and J dropped 4 bases, with 13 bases sitting between them. From germline, CDR1 is MDHEN and CDR2 SYDVKM.

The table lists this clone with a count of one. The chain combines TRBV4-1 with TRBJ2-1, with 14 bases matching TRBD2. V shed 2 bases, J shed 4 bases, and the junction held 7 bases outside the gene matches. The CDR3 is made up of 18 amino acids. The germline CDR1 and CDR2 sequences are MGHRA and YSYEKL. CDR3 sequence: CASSQTRTSGGPYNEQFF. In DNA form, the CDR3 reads TGCGCCAGCAGCCAAACTAGGACTAGCGGGGGGCCTTACAATGAGCAGTTCTTC.

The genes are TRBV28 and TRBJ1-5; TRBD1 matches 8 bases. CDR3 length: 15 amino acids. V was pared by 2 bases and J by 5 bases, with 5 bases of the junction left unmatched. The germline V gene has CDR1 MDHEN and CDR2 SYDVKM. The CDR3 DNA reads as TGTGCCAGCAGTTTAAGGCAGGGGGCCCATCAGCCCCAGCATTTT. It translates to CASSLRQGAHQPQHF.

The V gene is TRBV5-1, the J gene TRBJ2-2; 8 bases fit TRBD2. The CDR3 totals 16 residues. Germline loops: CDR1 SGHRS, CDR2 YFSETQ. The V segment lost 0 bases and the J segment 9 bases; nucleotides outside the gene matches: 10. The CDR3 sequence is CASSLESGGEKRELFF. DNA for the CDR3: TGCGCCAGCAGCTTGGAATCCGGGGGGGAGAAGAGGGAGCTGTTTTTT.

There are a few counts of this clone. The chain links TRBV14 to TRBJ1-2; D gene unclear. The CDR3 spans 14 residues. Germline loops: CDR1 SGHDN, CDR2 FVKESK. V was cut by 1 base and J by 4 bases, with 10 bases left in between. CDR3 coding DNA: TGTGCCAGCAGCCAAGCTCCCTTTAGCTATGGCTACACCTTC. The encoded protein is CASSQAPFSYGYTF.

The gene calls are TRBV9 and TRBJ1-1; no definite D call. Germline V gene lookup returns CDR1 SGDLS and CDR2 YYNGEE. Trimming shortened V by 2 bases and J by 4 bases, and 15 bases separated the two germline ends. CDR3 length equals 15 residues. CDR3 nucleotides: TGTGCCAGCAGCGTCGACGACAATTTGGGCACTGAAGCTTTCTTT. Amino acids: CASSVDDNLGTEAFF.

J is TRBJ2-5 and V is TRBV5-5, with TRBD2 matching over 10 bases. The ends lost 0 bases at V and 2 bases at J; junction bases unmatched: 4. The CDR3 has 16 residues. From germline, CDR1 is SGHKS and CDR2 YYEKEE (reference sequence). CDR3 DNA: TGTGCCAGCAGCTTGGTACTAGCGGGGACTCAAGAGACCCAGTACTTC. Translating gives CASSLVLAGTQETQYF.

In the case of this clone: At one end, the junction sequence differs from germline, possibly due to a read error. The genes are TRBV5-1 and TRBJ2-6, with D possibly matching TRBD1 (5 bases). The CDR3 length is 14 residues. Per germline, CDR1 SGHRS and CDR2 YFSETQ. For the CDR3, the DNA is TGCGCCAGCAGCTTGGGCTCTGGGGCCAACGGCCTGACTTTC. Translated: CASSLGSGANGLTF.

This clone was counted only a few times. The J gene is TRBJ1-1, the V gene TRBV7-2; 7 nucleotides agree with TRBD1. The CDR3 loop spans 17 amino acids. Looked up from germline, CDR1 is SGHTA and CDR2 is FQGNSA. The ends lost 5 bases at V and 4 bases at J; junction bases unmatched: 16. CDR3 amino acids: CASSIIATGLSGTEAFF. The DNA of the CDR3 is TGTGCCAGCAGCATAATCGCGACAGGGTTAAGCGGCACTGAAGCTTTCTTT.

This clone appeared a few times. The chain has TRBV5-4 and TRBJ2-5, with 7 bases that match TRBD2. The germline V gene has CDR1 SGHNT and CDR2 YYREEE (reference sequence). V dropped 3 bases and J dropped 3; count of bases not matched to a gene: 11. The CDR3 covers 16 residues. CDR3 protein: CASSWGGVGGEETQYF. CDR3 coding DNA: TGTGCCAGCAGCTGGGGGGGGGTGGGCGGTGAAGAGACCCAGTACTTC.

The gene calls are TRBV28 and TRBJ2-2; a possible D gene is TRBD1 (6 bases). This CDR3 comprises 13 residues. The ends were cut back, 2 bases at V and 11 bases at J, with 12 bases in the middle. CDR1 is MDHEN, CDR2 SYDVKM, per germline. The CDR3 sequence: CASSLLDGTELFF. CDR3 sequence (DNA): TGTGCCAGCAGTTTACTTGACGGGACAGAGCTGTTTTTT.

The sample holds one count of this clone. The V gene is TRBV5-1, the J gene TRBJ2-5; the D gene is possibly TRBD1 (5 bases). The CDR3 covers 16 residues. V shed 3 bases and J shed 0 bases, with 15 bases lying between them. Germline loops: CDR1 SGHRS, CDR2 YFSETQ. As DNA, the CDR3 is TGCGCCAGCAGCTCCCAGACAGCCTCGTACCAAGAGACCCAGTACTTC. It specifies CASSSQTASYQETQYF.

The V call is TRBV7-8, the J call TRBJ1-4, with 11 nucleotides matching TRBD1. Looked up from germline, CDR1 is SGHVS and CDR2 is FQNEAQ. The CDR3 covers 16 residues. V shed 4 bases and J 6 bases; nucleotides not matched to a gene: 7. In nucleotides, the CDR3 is TGTGCCAGCAGCTCGGCGGACAGGGGGCTTTATGAAAAACTGTTTTTT. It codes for CASSSADRGLYEKLFF.

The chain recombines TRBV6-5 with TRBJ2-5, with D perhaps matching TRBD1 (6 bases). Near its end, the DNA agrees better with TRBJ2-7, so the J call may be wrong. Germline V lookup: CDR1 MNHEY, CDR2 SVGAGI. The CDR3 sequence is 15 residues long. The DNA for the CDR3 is TGTGCCAGCAGTTCCTACGCAGGGGAAAGGTACGAGCAGTACTTC. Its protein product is CASSSYAGERYEQYF.

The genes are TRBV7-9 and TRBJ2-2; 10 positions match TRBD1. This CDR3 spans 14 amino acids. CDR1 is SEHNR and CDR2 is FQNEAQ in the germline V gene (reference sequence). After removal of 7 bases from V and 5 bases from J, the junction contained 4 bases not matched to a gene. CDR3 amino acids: CASIRDRGTGELFF. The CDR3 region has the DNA TGTGCCAGCATCCGGGACAGGGGAACCGGGGAGCTGTTTTTT. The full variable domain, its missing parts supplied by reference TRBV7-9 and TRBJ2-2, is DTGVSQNPRHKITKRGQNVTFRCDPISEHNRLYWYRQTLGQGPEFLTYFQNEAQLEKSRLLSDRFSAERPKGSFSTLEIQRTEQGDSAMYLCASIRDRGTGELFFGEGSRLTVL.

CDR3 nucleotides: TGTGCCCGAAGCGGGAGGGGCCACTATGGCTACACCTTC. Translating gives CARSGRGHYGYTF. This chain links TRBV30 with TRBJ1-2, with D perhaps TRBD1 (5 bases). The germline V gene has CDR1 GTSNPN and CDR2 SVGIG (reference sequence). Trimming took off 8 bases at V and 3 bases at J, with 16 bases between the two ends. This CDR3 has 13 amino acids.

CDR3 region: CASSPSGVQETQYF. The CDR3 coding sequence is TGTGCCAGCAGCCCCTCCGGGGTCCAAGAGACCCAGTACTTC. This chain uses TRBV7-2 with TRBJ2-5, with D possibly TRBD2 on 5 matching bases. The CDR3 totals 14 residues. Looked up from germline, CDR1 is SGHTA and CDR2 is FQGNSA. V was cut by 5 bases and J by 1 base, with 11 bases left in between.

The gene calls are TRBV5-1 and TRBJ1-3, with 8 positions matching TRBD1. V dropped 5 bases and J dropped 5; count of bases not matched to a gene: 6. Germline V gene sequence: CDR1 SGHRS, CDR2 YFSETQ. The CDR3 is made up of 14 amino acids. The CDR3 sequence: CASRPGTGRNTIYF. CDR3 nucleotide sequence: TGCGCCAGCAGGCCGGGGACAGGAAGAAACACCATATATTTT.

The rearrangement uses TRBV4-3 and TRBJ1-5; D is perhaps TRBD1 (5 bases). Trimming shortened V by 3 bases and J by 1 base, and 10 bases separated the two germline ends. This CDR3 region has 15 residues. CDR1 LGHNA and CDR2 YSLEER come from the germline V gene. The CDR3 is CASSQRGYSNQPQHF. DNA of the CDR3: TGCGCCAGCAGCCAGCGGGGGTACAGCAATCAGCCCCAGCATTTT.

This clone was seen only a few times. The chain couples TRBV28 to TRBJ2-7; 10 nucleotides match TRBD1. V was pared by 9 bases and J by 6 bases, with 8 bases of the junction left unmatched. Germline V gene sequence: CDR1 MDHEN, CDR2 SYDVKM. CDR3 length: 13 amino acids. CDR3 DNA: TGTGCCAGTGGGACAGGGGCGACCTCCGAGCAGTACTTC. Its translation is CASGTGATSEQYF.